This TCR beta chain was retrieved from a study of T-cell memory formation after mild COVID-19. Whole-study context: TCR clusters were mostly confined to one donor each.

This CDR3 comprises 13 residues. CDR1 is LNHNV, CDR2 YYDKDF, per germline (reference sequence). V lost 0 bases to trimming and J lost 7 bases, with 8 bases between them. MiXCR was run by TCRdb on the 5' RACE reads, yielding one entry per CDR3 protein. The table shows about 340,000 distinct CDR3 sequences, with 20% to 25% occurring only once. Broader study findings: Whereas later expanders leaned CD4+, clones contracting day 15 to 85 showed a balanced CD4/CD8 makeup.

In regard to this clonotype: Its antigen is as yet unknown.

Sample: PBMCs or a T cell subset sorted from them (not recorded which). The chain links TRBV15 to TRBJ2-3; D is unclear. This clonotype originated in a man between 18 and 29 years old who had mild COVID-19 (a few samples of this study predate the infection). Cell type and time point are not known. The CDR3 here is CATSRDLGYTQYF. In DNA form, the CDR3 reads TGTGCCACCAGCAGAGATCTGGGATATACGCAGTATTTT.